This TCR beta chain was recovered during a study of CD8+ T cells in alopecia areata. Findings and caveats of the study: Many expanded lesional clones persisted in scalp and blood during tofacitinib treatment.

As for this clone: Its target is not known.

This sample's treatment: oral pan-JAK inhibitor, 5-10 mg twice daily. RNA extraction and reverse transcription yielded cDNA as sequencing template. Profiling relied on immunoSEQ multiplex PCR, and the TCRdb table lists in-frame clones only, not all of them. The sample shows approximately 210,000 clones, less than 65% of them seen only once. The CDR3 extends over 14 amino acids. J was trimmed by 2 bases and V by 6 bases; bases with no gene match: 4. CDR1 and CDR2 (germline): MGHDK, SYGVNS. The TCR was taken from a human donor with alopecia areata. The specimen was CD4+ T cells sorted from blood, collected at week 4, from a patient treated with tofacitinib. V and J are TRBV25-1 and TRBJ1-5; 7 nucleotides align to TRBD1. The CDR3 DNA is TGTGCCAGCAGCACCACAGGGGGCAATCAGCCCCAGCATTTT. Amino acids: CASSTTGGNQPQHF.